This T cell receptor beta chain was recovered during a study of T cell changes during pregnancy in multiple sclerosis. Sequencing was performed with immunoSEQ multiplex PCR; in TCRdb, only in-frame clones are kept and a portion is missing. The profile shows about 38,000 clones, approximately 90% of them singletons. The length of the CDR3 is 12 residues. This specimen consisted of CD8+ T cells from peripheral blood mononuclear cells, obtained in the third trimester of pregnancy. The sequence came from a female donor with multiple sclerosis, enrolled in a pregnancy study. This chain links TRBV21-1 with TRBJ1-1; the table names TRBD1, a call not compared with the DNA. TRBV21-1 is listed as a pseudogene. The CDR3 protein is CATQGFGTEAFF. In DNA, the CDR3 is TGTGCCACCCAGGGATTCGGGACTGAAGCTTTCTTT.